The entry that follows covers one TCR beta chain sequence. Its antigen is still unknown. The sample belongs to a study of PD-1 blockade in classical Hodgkin lymphoma. Whole-study results and caveats: Excluded were patients who started nivolumab under 1 year after ASCT, a group that had lower diversity. At C4D1, TCR diversity had climbed significantly for CD4+ cells, though not for CD8+ cells. Complete responders entered with baseline diversity on par with newly diagnosed patients, the results showed. Newly diagnosed patients had baseline TCR diversity that was reportedly lower than that of healthy donors.

Autologous stem cell transplantation was followed by relapse in every patient, and brentuximab vedotin exposure varied. J was trimmed by 3 bases and V by 6 bases; bases with no gene match: 12. Germline-derived CDR1 and CDR2 are SQVTM and ANQGSEA. The CDR3 covers 16 residues. TCRdb's table, derived via immunoSEQ multiplex PCR, lists solely in-frame clones and lacks some. The table lists 90,000 to 120,000 clones, about nine tenths of them singletons. This chain uses TRBV29-1 with TRBJ2-5; 11 bases are shared with TRBD2. The source was peripheral blood mononuclear cells (PBMCs), collected before the second cycle of nivolumab. This TCR came from a human donor with classical Hodgkin lymphoma. The CDR3 nucleotides are TGCAGCGTGGCGCCCTCCGGGACTAGCGGAGAAGAGACCCAGTACTTC. Protein: CSVAPSGTSGEETQYF.